The sequence of this T cell receptor beta chain was determined in a study of lymphopenia after photon versus proton radiotherapy. Data came from immunoSEQ multiplex PCR; TCRdb stores just in-frame clones and leaves some out. Here the sample spans some 42,000 clones, over 75% being singletons. Regarding the study as a whole: Post-nadir diversity loss with photons came from oligoclonal expansion, particularly CD8+ Temra cells. In patients who died, overall survival fell as post-nadir TCR diversity dropped more. Photon-treated patients lost naive T cells and TCR diversity; proton-treated stayed stable.

The V and J ends lost 6 bases and 4 bases, in that order; junction bases with no gene match: 11. The CDR3 spans 15 residues. The germline gives CDR1 SEHNR, CDR2 FQNEAQ (reference sequence). Comments on this clone: The antigen is unknown.

The chain links TRBV7-9 to TRBJ1-1; 7 bases match TRBD1. The sequenced sample was peripheral blood, obtained from a patient treated with proton-based radiotherapy. The source of this sequence is a woman in her seventies with pancreatic cancer. The CDR3 is CASSPRDRVGTEAFF. The CDR3 bases are TGTGCCAGCAGTCCGCGAGACAGGGTCGGCACTGAAGCTTTCTTT.